Each of the 8 T cell receptor beta chains below was sequenced from the same sample in a study of beta chain features in type 1 diabetes. Expressed TCRB transcripts were sequenced because the entire RNA isolate underwent reverse transcription. Only in-frame clones appear in the TCRdb table, and some are missing; sequencing was by immunoSEQ multiplex PCR. Of some 160,000 clones listed, 7.5% to 9.5% are singletons. The sample consisted of central memory CD4+ T cells from blood. These receptors were taken from a woman aged 18-30 years in good health.

The chain uses TRBV2 and TRBJ1-6; 7 bases fit TRBD1. Germline V gene data show CDR1 as SNHLY and CDR2 as FYNNEI. V lost 2 bases, J lost 3 bases, and 4 bases stayed unmatched. The CDR3 contains 16 residues. CDR3 nucleotide sequence: TGTGCCAGCAGTGAAAACAGGGGTGTCTATAATTCACCCCTCCACTTT. Its translation: CASSENRGVYNSPLHF.

J is TRBJ2-7 and V is TRBV4-2, with a possible D match to TRBD2 (5 bases). V shed 4 bases and J shed 0 bases, with 22 bases lying between them. CDR1 and CDR2 (germline): LGHNA, YNFKEQ. The CDR3 length is 18 residues. CDR3 nucleotides: TGTGCCAGCAGCCTCCAGCCAGCGGCCAGCTCCCGCTCCTACGAGCAGTACTTC. This gives the protein CASSLQPAASSRSYEQYF.

V is TRBV9 and J is TRBJ1-5; TRBD1 matches at 8 bases. V lost 2 bases and J lost 5; bases outside the gene matches: 6. The CDR3 contains 15 residues. Germline-derived CDR1 and CDR2 are SGDLS and YYNGEE. CDR3 sequence reads: CASSVSGTGDQPQHF. The DNA of the CDR3 is TGTGCCAGCAGCGTCTCCGGGACAGGTGATCAGCCCCAGCATTTT. The variable domain in full, with the rest retrieved from reference TRBV9 and TRBJ1-5, is DSGVTQTPKHLITATGQRVTLRCSPRSGDLSVYWYQQSLDQGLQFLIQYYNGEERAKGNILERFSAQQFPDLHSELNLSSLELGDSALYFCASSVSGTGDQPQHFGDGTRLSIL.

This clone appeared a few times. V is TRBV7-9 and J is TRBJ2-5; 7 bases agree with TRBD2. The ends lost 1 base at V and 5 bases at J; junction bases unmatched: 4. The length of the CDR3 is 14 residues. CDR1 and CDR2 (germline): SEHNR, FQNEAQ (reference sequence). The CDR3 here is CASSLVGSGETQYF. CDR3 nucleotides: TGTGCCAGCAGCTTAGTTGGTAGCGGGGAGACCCAGTACTTC.

There are a few counts of this clone. The J gene is TRBJ2-7, the V gene TRBV10-3; D is ambiguous. This CDR3 is 12 amino acids long. V was pared by 7 bases and J by 0 bases, with 7 bases between. Germline-derived CDR1 and CDR2 are ENHRY and SYGVKD. The CDR3 loop is CAITDGSYEQYF. CDR3 coding DNA: TGTGCCATCACTGACGGCTCCTACGAGCAGTACTTC.

Only a few counts were recorded for this clone. The rearrangement links TRBV6-6 to TRBJ2-1, with 9 bases matching TRBD2. The CDR3 runs 13 residues. V was clipped by 8 bases and J by 4 bases; unmatched bases: 3. Germline values: CDR1 MNHNY, CDR2 SVGAGI (reference sequence). The DNA of the CDR3 is TGTGCCAGCTTCCTAGCGGGATACAATGAGCAGTTCTTC. It specifies CASFLAGYNEQFF.

This rearrangement joins TRBV5-4 to TRBJ2-3; no clear D. Germline assignment: CDR1 SGHNT and CDR2 YYREEE (reference sequence). The length of the CDR3 is 16 residues. V was trimmed by 1 base and J by 2 bases, leaving 14 bases between them. The CDR3 reads CASSLYGRQVTDTQYF. CDR3 nucleotide sequence: TGTGCCAGCAGCTTGTATGGGCGTCAGGTCACAGATACGCAGTATTTT.

V gene TRBV15 combines with J gene TRBJ2-3, with a possible D match to TRBD2 (5 bases). This CDR3 has 17 residues. Per the germline V gene, CDR1 is LNHNV and CDR2 is YYDKDF (reference sequence). Trimming left V 5 bases short and J 3 bases short, with 21 bases between. The CDR3 here is CATSHERQERRTDTQYF. The CDR3 DNA is TGTGCCACCAGCCACGAGCGGCAGGAGCGGCGAACAGATACGCAGTATTTT.